These 23 T cell receptor beta chains were sequenced from one sample in a study of T-cell memory formation after mild COVID-19. TCRdb reanalysed the 5' RACE reads using MiXCR and keeps one entry per CDR3 protein. The repertoire holds under 300,000 distinct CDR3 sequences, approximately 8% seen once, with 20% to 25% in the top ten. Sequenced material: PBMCs or a T cell subset sorted from them (not recorded which). These receptors all come from a man between 18 and 29 years old who had mild COVID-19 (a few samples of this study predate the infection). Cell type and time point are not known.

This clonotype was observed a handful of times. This chain's CDR3 is CASSLWGDNYGYTF. The CDR3 nucleotides read TGTGCCAGCAGCCTATGGGGGGACAACTATGGCTACACCTTC. This rearrangement joins TRBV7-2 to TRBJ1-2; D might be TRBD1 (5 bases). V was pared by 5 bases and J by 2 bases, with 12 bases between. Germline assignment: CDR1 SGHTA and CDR2 FQGNSA. The CDR3 runs 14 residues.

The chain recombines TRBV11-2 with TRBJ2-2; 11 bases align to TRBD2. CDR3 length equals 16 residues. Germline V gene data show CDR1 as SGHAT and CDR2 as FQNNGV. Trimming at V came to 5 bases and at J to 5 bases, leaving 7 bases not matched to a gene. The CDR3: CASSRAGTSGTGELFF. The CDR3 DNA reads TGTGCCAGCAGCCGGGCCGGGACTAGCGGTACCGGGGAGCTGTTTTTT. The full variable domain, its missing parts supplied by reference TRBV11-2 and TRBJ2-2, is EAGVAQSPRYKIIEKRQSVAFWCNPISGHATLYWYQQILGQGPKLLIQFQNNGVVDDSQLPKDRFSAERLKGVDSTLKIQPAKLEDSAVYLCASSRAGTSGTGELFFGEGSRLTVL.

This clonotype has only a few counts. V is TRBV6-5 and J is TRBJ2-1, with D uncertain. The CDR3 is made up of 13 amino acids. The germline gives CDR1 MNHEY, CDR2 SVGAGI. Trimming stripped 5 bases from V and 4 bases from J, with 9 bases between. The CDR3 DNA follows: TGTGCCAGCAGTCCCGCCAAATACAATGAGCAGTTCTTC. It is translated as CASSPAKYNEQFF.

This clonotype was counted between two and nine times. CDR3 nucleotides: TGTGCCAGCAGCCGTTCGAACACCGGGGAGCTGTTTTTT. This gives the protein CASSRSNTGELFF. The genes are TRBV7-8 and TRBJ2-2, with D uncertain. V was trimmed by 5 bases and J by 0 bases, leaving 4 bases between them. This CDR3 is built from 13 residues. Germline V lookup: CDR1 SGHVS, CDR2 FQNEAQ. Using reference TRBV7-8 and TRBJ2-2 for the parts outside the CDR3, the full variable domain is GAGVSQSPRYKVAKRGQDVALRCDPISGHVSLFWYQQALGQGPEFLTYFQNEAQLDKSGLPSDRFFAERPEGSVSTLKIQRTQQEDSAVYLCASSRSNTGELFFGEGSRLTVL.

This rearrangement joins TRBV18 to TRBJ2-1; the match to TRBD1 covers 9 bases. Germline trimming cut 5 bases from V and 3 bases from J; bases unmatched to any gene: 5. This CDR3 region has 15 residues. From germline, CDR1 is KGHSH and CDR2 LQKENI. The CDR3, as DNA: TGTGCCAGCTCAGCCGACAGGGGGGGCTACAATGAGCAGTTCTTC. It is translated as CASSADRGGYNEQFF.

This clonotype came up a few times. The J gene is TRBJ2-5, the V gene TRBV5-5, with D unclear. The CDR3 sequence is 13 residues long. CDR1 is SGHKS and CDR2 is YYEKEE in the germline V gene (reference sequence). Trimming took off 3 bases at V and 2 bases at J, with 8 bases between the two ends. DNA of the CDR3: TGTGCCAGCAGCTGGGCAGCTCAAGAGACCCAGTACTTC. Residues: CASSWAAQETQYF.

In this sample, this clonotype turned up many times. This rearrangement joins TRBV12-3 or TRBV12-4 to TRBJ2-1; the match to TRBD1 covers 10 bases. The trim removed 6 bases at V and 10 bases at J, leaving 9 bases unmatched. CDR3 length: 14 amino acids. CDR3 sequence reads: CASSRQGAPGEQFF. CDR3 nucleotide sequence: TGTGCCAGCAGCCGACAGGGGGCGCCAGGAGAGCAGTTCTTC.

This clonotype was seen repeatedly, ten times or more. The chain carries TRBV5-1 and TRBJ1-5; possibly TRBD1 for D (5 bases). The V and J ends lost 0 bases and 3 bases respectively, with 10 bases between them. CDR1 SGHRS and CDR2 YFSETQ come from the germline V gene. This CDR3 has 15 amino acids. CDR3: CASSLDGGDNQPQHF. The CDR3 DNA is TGCGCCAGCAGCTTGGACGGGGGAGACAATCAGCCCCAGCATTTT. The variable domain in full, completed from reference TRBV5-1 and TRBJ1-5, reads KAGVTQTPRYLIKTRGQQVTLSCSPISGHRSVSWYQQTPGQGLQFLFEYFSETQRNKGNFPGRFSGRQFSNSRSEMNVSTLELGDSALYLCASSLDGGDNQPQHFGDGTRLSIL.

This clonotype was recorded many times. This chain connects TRBV7-9 to TRBJ1-2; D uncertain. Germline V gene data show CDR1 as SEHNR and CDR2 as FQNEAQ (reference sequence). CDR3 size: 13 residues. V lost 2 bases, J lost 6 bases, and 10 bases lay in between. The DNA for the CDR3 is TGTGCCAGCAGCTTAACTGGGGAGGATGGCTACACCTTC. Its translation: CASSLTGEDGYTF.

This clonotype was counted at least ten times. This rearrangement joins TRBV29-1 to TRBJ2-3, with 8 bases that match TRBD1. The germline V gene has CDR1 SQVTM and CDR2 ANQGSEA. The CDR3 has 14 amino acids. Trimming at V came to 7 bases and at J to 3 bases, leaving 9 bases not matched to a gene. The CDR3: CSGGRGLFTDTQYF. The CDR3 DNA follows: TGCAGCGGGGGCAGGGGGCTCTTTACAGATACGCAGTATTTT.

This clonotype has a handful of counts. The J gene is TRBJ2-6, the V gene TRBV12-3 or TRBV12-4; TRBD1 or TRBD2 may be the D gene (5 bases each). The CDR3 is 16 amino acids. Trimming removed 4 bases from V and 5 bases from J, with 15 bases in between. In DNA, the CDR3 is TGTGCCAGCAGTTCTGGGGGAGCCTATCGGGCCAACGTCCTGACTTTC. Translation: CASSSGGAYRANVLTF.

This clonotype has a count of ten or more. The chain joins TRBV7-2 to TRBJ1-1; the D gene is possibly TRBD1 (5 bases). In germline, CDR1 is SGHTA, CDR2 FQGNSA. The CDR3 contains 15 residues. Between the trimmed V and J ends, which lost 0 bases and 1 base, there was a span of 9 bases. The CDR3 region has the DNA TGTGCCAGCAGCTTAGCGCCAAGGGGGAACACTGAAGCTTTCTTT. Encoded protein: CASSLAPRGNTEAFF.

The chain uses TRBV7-9 and TRBJ1-6, with 7 nucleotides matching TRBD1. CDR3 length: 14 amino acids. V shed 6 bases, J shed 9 bases, and the junction held 8 bases outside the gene matches. Germline values: CDR1 SEHNR, CDR2 FQNEAQ (reference sequence). CDR3 amino acids: CASRPGQVSSPLHF. For the CDR3, the DNA is TGTGCCAGCAGACCTGGACAGGTTTCTTCACCCCTCCACTTT.

This clonotype was seen more than once but under ten times. This chain uses TRBV7-9 with TRBJ1-4; no reliable D call. Deletions cut 5 bases from V and 8 bases from J, with 15 bases between. This CDR3 has 14 amino acids. Germline V gene data show CDR1 as SEHNR and CDR2 as FQNEAQ (reference sequence). The CDR3 loop is CASSNRASGEKLFF. CDR3 DNA: TGTGCCAGCAGCAACCGGGCCTCCGGCGAAAAACTGTTTTTT. Using reference TRBV7-9 and TRBJ1-4 for the parts outside the CDR3, the full variable domain is DTGVSQNPRHKITKRGQNVTFRCDPISEHNRLYWYRQTLGQGPEFLTYFQNEAQLEKSRLLSDRFSAERPKGSFSTLEIQRTEQGDSAMYLCASSNRASGEKLFFGSGTQLSVL.

This clonotype turned up a few times. The CDR3 protein is CASSLAYRDSPLHF. The DNA for the CDR3 is TGTGCCAGCAGTTTAGCGTACAGGGACTCACCCCTCCACTTT. V is TRBV12-3 or TRBV12-4 and J is TRBJ1-6, with D possibly matching TRBD1 (6 bases). The CDR3 is 14 residues long. The V gene lost 0 bases and the J gene lost 10 bases, with 10 bases spanning the gap.

This clonotype was counted many times. J is TRBJ2-1 and V is TRBV11-2; TRBD1 or TRBD2 may be the D gene (6 bases each). Trimming removed 4 bases from V and 8 bases from J, with 21 bases in between. Germline CDR1 reads SGHAT; CDR2 reads FQNNGV. The CDR3 is 16 residues long. CDR3 nucleotides: TGTGCCAGCAGCTCCGCGCCTGAGGGGGAGCGGGATGAGCAGTTCTTC. Protein: CASSSAPEGERDEQFF.

This clonotype has more than one count but fewer than ten. The J gene is TRBJ2-7, the V gene TRBV11-2; 7 bases are a match to TRBD1. The CDR3 is made up of 14 amino acids. Trimming took 5 bases from V and 1 from J; bases not matched to a gene: 5. The germline V gene encodes CDR1 SGHAT and CDR2 FQNNGV. The CDR3 loop is CASSMRQGSYEQYV. The CDR3 DNA reads TGTGCCAGCAGCATGAGACAGGGTTCCTACGAGCAGTACGTC.

V is TRBV29-1 and J is TRBJ1-3; perhaps TRBD1 as D (5 bases). This CDR3 is built from 12 residues. In germline, CDR1 is SQVTM, CDR2 ANQGSEA. Between the trimmed V and J ends, which lost 5 bases and 3 bases, there was a span of 8 bases. The CDR3 sequence: CSVRGDGNTIYF. The CDR3 DNA reads TGCAGCGTTCGAGGGGATGGAAACACCATATATTTT.

This clonotype was detected only a few times. The chain carries TRBV12-3 or TRBV12-4 and TRBJ2-7; D remains unclear. Trimming removed 3 bases at V and 3 bases at J, with 15 bases between. The CDR3 is 15 residues long. The CDR3 bases are TGTGCCAGCAGTTTCGGCAGTTTGGCCTACTACGAGCAGTACGTC. Its translation: CASSFGSLAYYEQYV.

The chain uses TRBV12-3 or TRBV12-4 and TRBJ1-1; 11 bases line up with TRBD1. V shed 4 bases and J 4 bases; nucleotides not matched to a gene: 5. The CDR3 extends over 15 amino acids. The CDR3 nucleotides are TGTGCCAGCAGTTCCCCCGGGACAGGGGGCACTGAAGCTTTCTTT. Translation gives CASSSPGTGGTEAFF.

This clonotype came up many times. This chain joins TRBV7-6 and TRBJ1-1; 9 nucleotides agree with TRBD1. In germline, CDR1 is SGHVS, CDR2 FNYEAQ. The V segment lost 4 bases and the J segment 5 bases; nucleotides outside the gene matches: 8. The CDR3 spans 15 residues. As DNA, the CDR3 is TGTGCCAGCAGCTCACAGGGGGCGTCGGTTACTGAAGCTTTCTTT. It yields the protein CASSSQGASVTEAFF.

This clonotype came up many times. The genes are TRBV5-6 and TRBJ1-1, with D possibly matching TRBD1 (5 bases). The CDR3 runs to 15 residues. The germline gives CDR1 SGHDT, CDR2 YYEEEE. V lost 4 bases and J lost 4, with 17 bases in between. CDR3 DNA: TGTGCCAGCAGCCCTAGGTGGGGGGTCGGCACTGAAGCTTTCTTT. Its protein is CASSPRWGVGTEAFF.

A few counts support this clonotype. The V call is TRBV28, the J call TRBJ2-1; D is possibly TRBD1 or TRBD2 (5 bases each). Germline V gene lookup returns CDR1 MDHEN and CDR2 SYDVKM. The V end was cut by 5 bases, the J end by 8 bases, with 19 bases between. CDR3 size: 15 residues. This chain's CDR3 is CASSPPGPAVHEQFF. In nucleotides, the CDR3 is TGTGCCAGCAGTCCACCGGGACCTGCGGTCCATGAGCAGTTCTTC.